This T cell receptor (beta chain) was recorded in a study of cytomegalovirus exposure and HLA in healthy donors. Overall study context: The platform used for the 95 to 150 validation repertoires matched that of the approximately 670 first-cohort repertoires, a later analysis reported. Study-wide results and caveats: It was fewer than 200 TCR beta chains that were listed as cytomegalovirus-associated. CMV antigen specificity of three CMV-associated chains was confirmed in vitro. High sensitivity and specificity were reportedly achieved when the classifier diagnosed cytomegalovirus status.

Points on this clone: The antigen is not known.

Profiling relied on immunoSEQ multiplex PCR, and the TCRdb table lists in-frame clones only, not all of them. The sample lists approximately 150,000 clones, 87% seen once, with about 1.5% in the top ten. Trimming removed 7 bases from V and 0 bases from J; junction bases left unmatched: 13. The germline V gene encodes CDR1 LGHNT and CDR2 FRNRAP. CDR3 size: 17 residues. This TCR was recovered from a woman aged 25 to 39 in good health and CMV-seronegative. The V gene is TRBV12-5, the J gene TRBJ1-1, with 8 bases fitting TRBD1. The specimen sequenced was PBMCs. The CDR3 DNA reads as TGTGCTAGTGTTAAGCAGAACAGGGGGAGGGTGAACACTGAAGCTTTCTTT. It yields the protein CASVKQNRGRVNTEAFF.